This T cell receptor beta chain was recorded in a study of CD8 T cells in Susac syndrome. RNA totalling about 0.5 to 1 ug underwent reverse transcription with random hexamers. The method of amplification for TCR beta CDR3 was immunoSEQ multiplex PCR, covering 54 Vbeta and 13 Jbeta. In TCRdb, the immunoSEQ multiplex PCR reads were re-called with MiXCR into one record per CDR3 protein. The profile covers about 200,000 distinct CDR3 sequences, with 91% appearing a single time and about 0.1% taken by the ten largest. The receptor was isolated from a human donor with Susac syndrome. The sample comprised CD4+ T cells from PBMCs.

The CDR3 sequence is CASSFRGTGDGSNEQFF. The DNA for the CDR3 is TGTGCCAGCAGCTTTCGAGGGACGGGGGACGGATCAAATGAGCAGTTCTTC. V usage is TRBV11-2 and J usage is TRBJ2-1, with a tentative D call TRBD2 (6 bases). This CDR3 contains 17 residues. With 3 bases removed from V and 7 bases from J, the gap between germline ends came to 22 bases. CDR1 is SGHAT, CDR2 FQNNGV, per germline.